This T cell receptor (beta chain) stems from a study of blood T cells in healthy people across ages. As concerns this clonotype: The antigen is undetermined.

Trimming removed 5 bases at V and 4 bases at J, with 10 bases between. Germline V CDR1 and CDR2: SGHTA, FQGNSA. The CDR3 extends over 13 amino acids. Primers used in a second PCR of roughly 6 to 11 cycles were a sample-barcoded 5' primer and a J-beta primer mix. TCRdb re-called the 5' RACE reads with MiXCR, one entry per CDR3 protein. The sample has 1.5 million to 2 million distinct CDR3 sequences, 28% seen once. Whole-study findings and limits: Estimates of diversity drawn from one million T cells were considered underestimates.

This receptor was taken from a woman in her thirties in good health. The chain combines TRBV7-2 with TRBJ2-3; D ambiguous. The sample was blood. CDR3 amino acids: CASSPQRADTQYF. The CDR3 nucleotides are TGTGCCAGCAGCCCACAACGGGCAGATACGCAGTATTTT.